This TCR delta chain was recovered during a study of gamma delta lymphoproliferative disorders and STAT genes. General study findings and limits: Patient gamma repertoires clustered apart from healthy controls; delta did not.

This CDR3 has 19 residues. Germline V lookup: CDR1 GEAIGNYY, CDR2 EKD. Trimming left V 1 base short and J 1 base short, with 16 bases between. TCRdb reapplied CATT to the multiplex PCR reads. The data contain 600 to 850 delta-chain clones, 2.5% to 3.5% of them singletons. Genomic DNA from isolated PBMCs served as the sequencing template. This clone rates as medium-sized. What it recognizes is unknown. The protein that TCRdb holds for this DNA derives from a much larger clone and differs from the translated DNA at residue 7, which likely indicates a read error; the protein shown here is translated from the DNA.

Material: blood. This rearrangement joins TRDV2 to TRDJ3; a possible D gene is TRDD3 (5 bases). The source is a human donor in good health. Written as DNA, the CDR3 is TGTGCCTGTGACACTCTGGAGGATAAGGAGTCCTGGGACACCCGACAGATGTTTTTC. Amino acid sequence: CACDTLEDKESWDTRQMFF.